A single sample is the source of the 21 T cell receptor beta chains below, sequenced in a study of tumor-infiltrating lymphocytes in primary liver carcinoma. Making TCR beta cDNA involved approximately 0.5 ug total RNA and a constant-region primer. For TCR beta, libraries were produced by three nested multiplex PCR rounds using slightly modified ARM-PCR. Primers for the first two PCR rounds were TRBV1-TRBV30 forward primers and a C-beta reverse primer (roughly 10 cycles per round). TCRdb ran MiXCR on the multiplex PCR reads and lists one entry per CDR3 protein. Among tens of thousands of distinct CDR3 sequences listed, more than 70% were seen once. Unsorted bulk tissue (roughly 19-31 mg) underwent RNA and DNA co-extraction. The sample was tumor-adjacent normal liver tissue. These receptors came from a woman aged 25 to 45 with primary liver carcinoma and hepatitis B virus infection.

This clonotype was recorded once. A read error may produce the germline difference seen at one junction end. The rearrangement links TRBV7-8 to TRBJ2-3, with TRBD2 matching over 10 bases. The germline CDR1 and CDR2 sequences are SGHVS and FQNEAQ. The CDR3 is made up of 16 amino acids. The CDR3 loop is CASSLGAGGPGGTQYF. The CDR3 bases are TGTGCCAGCAGCTTAGGAGCGGGAGGGCCTGGTGGCACGCAGTATTTC.

The rearrangement uses TRBV12-3 or TRBV12-4 and TRBJ2-5, with D tentatively TRBD2 (5 bases). V was clipped by 10 bases and J by 4 bases, with 19 bases between them. This CDR3 region has 14 residues. The CDR3 loop reads CAISLGTGSETQYF. DNA for the CDR3: TGTGCCATCAGCTTAGGTACGGGGTCAGAGACCCAGTACTTC.

This chain links TRBV6-6 with TRBJ1-1; 9 bases align to TRBD1. CDR3 length equals 12 residues. With 7 bases clipped from V and 10 bases from J, the junction kept 7 bases outside the gene matches. The germline CDR1 and CDR2 sequences are MNHNY and SVGAGI (reference sequence). As DNA, the CDR3 is TGTGCCAGCATTCCGCCGGGACAGGGAGCTTTCTTT. It codes for CASIPPGQGAFF.

In this sample, this clonotype turned up once. One end of the junction is discordant with germline, which a read error may explain. V and J are TRBV12-3 or TRBV12-4 and TRBJ2-2; tentatively, D is TRBD1 or TRBD2 (5 bases each). CDR3 size: 14 residues. CDR3 coding DNA: TGCGCCAGCAGTTTGGGGGTAGCCCCCGGGGAGCTGTTTTTT. Encoded protein: CASSLGVAPGELFF.

This clonotype was found many times. The rearrangement uses TRBV5-1 and TRBJ2-7, with D uncertain. V dropped 4 bases and J dropped 4 bases, with 9 bases sitting between them. CDR3 size: 12 residues. Germline lookup yields CDR1 SGHRS and CDR2 YFSETQ. For the CDR3, the DNA is TGCGCCAGCAGCCAGCTTGGTTACGAGCAGTACTTC. Protein product: CASSQLGYEQYF. Supplemented by reference TRBV5-1 and TRBJ2-7, the full variable domain reads KAGVTQTPRYLIKTRGQQVTLSCSPISGHRSVSWYQQTPGQGLQFLFEYFSETQRNKGNFPGRFSGRQFSNSRSEMNVSTLELGDSALYLCASSQLGYEQYFGPGTRLTVT.

Turning to this clonotype: Its ends do not fully match the called genes, so a read error is possible. The chain carries TRBV6-1 and TRBJ2-1, with 8 bases fitting TRBD2. CDR1 is MNHNS, CDR2 SASEGT, per germline. The CDR3 is 16 residues long. The CDR3: CTSSVSLAGLAHEQFF. The CDR3 coding sequence is TGTACCAGCAGTGTATCGCTAGCGGGTCTAGCGCATGAGCAGTTCTTC.

This clonotype was detected only once. Relative to the germline gene, one junction end is altered; a read error may explain this. This chain connects TRBV6-6 to TRBJ2-7; D is perhaps TRBD1 (5 bases). The germline V gene encodes CDR1 MNHNY and CDR2 SVGAGI (reference sequence). This CDR3 region has 12 residues. CDR3 in amino acids: CANSYTTGEQYF. The CDR3 coding sequence is TGTGCCAACAGTTACACCACAGGCGAGCAATACTTC.

About this clonotype itself: Germline is not matched at one junction end, which may reflect a read error. The gene calls are TRBV4-1 and TRBJ2-1; 8 bases match TRBD1. This CDR3 is 16 amino acids long. The germline V gene encodes CDR1 MGHRA and CDR2 YSYEKL. CDR3 amino acids: CSSSQDPGQVENEQFF. The CDR3 nucleotides read TGCTCCAGCAGCCAAGATCCGGGACAGGTGGAGAATGAGCAGTTCTTC.

Points on this clonotype: Just one base apart from a much larger clone, this may be a read error. The rearrangement links TRBV10-3 to TRBJ2-7; TRBD2 aligns across 7 bases. This CDR3 has 13 amino acids. Germline lookup yields CDR1 ENHRY and CDR2 SYGVKD. J gave up 6 bases and V 7 bases, and 9 bases lay outside the gene matches. CDR3 region: CAIKPAGSGEQYF. The CDR3, as DNA: TGTGCCATCAAACCAGCGGGATCAGGCGAGCAGTACTTC.

The V gene is TRBV7-8, the J gene TRBJ2-7; D tentatively fits TRBD1 or TRBD2 (5 bases each). This CDR3 has 16 residues. V shed 5 bases and J shed 2 bases, with 19 bases lying between them. Germline V gene data show CDR1 as SGHVS and CDR2 as FQNEAQ. The DNA of the CDR3 is TGTGCCAGCAGCGCCACCCGGGGCCTCCCCCCCTACGAGCAGTACTTC. Translated: CASSATRGLPPYEQYF.

With regard to this clonotype: The junction and the germline gene differ at one end; a read error may be behind it. In DNA form, the CDR3 reads TGTGCCAGCAATTTAGACATATACAATGAGCAGTTCTTC. The encoded protein is CASNLDIYNEQFF. The chain employs TRBV12-3 or TRBV12-4 and TRBJ2-1, with unresolved D. This CDR3 has 13 residues.

This clonotype has only one observation. The junction departs from the called germline gene at one end, perhaps through a read error. This rearrangement joins TRBV14 to TRBJ2-5; D gene ambiguous. The CDR3 is 13 amino acids. Germline lookup yields CDR1 SGHDN and CDR2 FVKESK. Written as DNA, the CDR3 is TGTGCCAGTAGCCTTACCGACCTAGAGGCCCAGTACTTC. This translates into CASSLTDLEAQYF.

On this clonotype itself: One end of the junction is discordant with germline, which a read error may explain. The CDR3 DNA reads as TGCGCCAGCAGCCAGCTACAGGACAGCTCCTACAAGCAGCACTTC. Its protein is CASSQLQDSSYKQHF. This chain links TRBV4-3 with TRBJ2-7, with TRBD1 as a possible D gene (6 bases). The CDR3 runs to 15 residues. Germline values: CDR1 LGHNA, CDR2 YSLEER.

The CDR3 DNA sequence: TGTGCCAGCAGCTTAGTTCAGTACGGGGGGCACCGGGAGCTGTTTTTT. It yields the protein CASSLVQYGGHRELFF. This chain joins TRBV11-2 and TRBJ2-2, with D perhaps TRBD2 (7 bases). V lost 1 base, J lost 9 bases, and 18 bases lay in between. Germline V gene sequence: CDR1 SGHAT, CDR2 FQNNGV. The CDR3 loop spans 16 amino acids.

V gene TRBV6-2 or TRBV6-3 combines with J gene TRBJ2-7, with D uncertain. The CDR3 spans 11 residues. The V and J ends lost 10 bases and 5 bases respectively, with 12 bases between them. Germline V lookup: CDR1 MNHEY, CDR2 SVGEGT. The CDR3 DNA reads TGTGCCAATAGTTACAACCACGAGCAGTACTTC. This encodes CANSYNHEQYF.

V gene TRBV4-1 combines with J gene TRBJ1-2; D unclear. V lost 10 bases, J lost 8 bases, and 29 bases lay in between. This CDR3 comprises 16 residues. Germline CDR1 reads MGHRA; CDR2 reads YSYEKL. CDR3 DNA: TGCGCCAACAGTCAAGGCCTGACCGGGTGGCCGGACGGCTACACCTTC. Protein sequence: CANSQGLTGWPDGYTF.

The genes are TRBV12-3 or TRBV12-4 and TRBJ2-1, with a weak D call TRBD2 (6 bases). The CDR3 totals 11 residues. DNA for the CDR3: TGTATCAGCAGTCCGGGAGTAGAGCAGTTCTTC. It codes for CISSPGVEQFF.

Notes on this clonotype: No conserved phenylalanine or tryptophan ends this CDR3, so it is likely a read error. The chain links TRBV12-3 or TRBV12-4 to TRBJ2-2; D possibly uses TRBD1 or TRBD2 (5 bases each). This CDR3 contains 16 residues. Trimming shortened V by 6 bases and J by 2 bases, and 16 bases separated the two germline ends. The CDR3 coding sequence is TGTGCCAGCAGCCTCACACTGGGACGTAACACCGGGGAGCTGTTTTCT. Translating gives CASSLTLGRNTGELFS.

Note on this clonotype: The junction differs from germline at one of its ends, possibly a read error. DNA for the CDR3: TGTGCCAACAGCTTCAGGGGACAGGGGCTCTACGAACAGTACTTC. Amino acids: CANSFRGQGLYEQYF. The chain recombines TRBV13 with TRBJ2-7, with 10 nucleotides matching TRBD1. This CDR3 has 15 amino acids. CDR1 is PRHDT and CDR2 is FYEKMQ in the germline V gene (reference sequence). Variable domain in full (rest from reference TRBV13 and TRBJ2-7): AAGVIQSPRHLIKEKRETATLKCYPIPRHDTVYWYQQGPGQDPQFLISFYEKMQSDKGSIPDRFSAQQFSDYHSELNMSSLELGDSALYFCANSFRGQGLYEQYFGPGTRLTVT.

This clonotype has at least ten counts. The chain joins TRBV2 to TRBJ2-1; 13 nucleotides line up with TRBD2. V gave up 8 bases and J gave up 4 bases; unmatched junction bases: 11. The germline CDR1 and CDR2 sequences are SNHLY and FYNNEI. CDR3 length: 17 residues. This chain's CDR3 is CASSRGRTSGSYNEQFF. For the CDR3, the DNA is TGTGCCAGCTCCCGGGGGAGGACTAGCGGGAGTTACAATGAGCAGTTCTTC.

This sequence joins TRBV6-1 and TRBJ1-6; D is unresolved. Germline assignment: CDR1 MNHNS and CDR2 SASEGT. The CDR3 spans 16 residues. The V and J ends lost 1 base and 15 bases respectively, with 22 bases between them. DNA for the CDR3: TGTGCCAGCAGTGAAGGGCCGAGCTCCTATAATTCGCACCTCCACTTT. Translating gives CASSEGPSSYNSHLHF.